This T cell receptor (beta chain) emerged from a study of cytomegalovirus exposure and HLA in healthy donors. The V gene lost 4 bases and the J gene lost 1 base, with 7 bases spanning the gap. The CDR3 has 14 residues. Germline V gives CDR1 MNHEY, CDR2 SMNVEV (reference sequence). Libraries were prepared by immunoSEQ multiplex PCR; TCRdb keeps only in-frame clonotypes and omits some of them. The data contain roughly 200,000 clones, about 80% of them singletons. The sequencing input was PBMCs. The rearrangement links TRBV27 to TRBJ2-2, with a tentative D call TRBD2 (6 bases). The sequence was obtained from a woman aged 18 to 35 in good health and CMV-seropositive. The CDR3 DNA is TGTGCCAGCAGTTGGGGACTGAACACCGGGGAGCTGTTTTTT. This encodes CASSWGLNTGELFF.